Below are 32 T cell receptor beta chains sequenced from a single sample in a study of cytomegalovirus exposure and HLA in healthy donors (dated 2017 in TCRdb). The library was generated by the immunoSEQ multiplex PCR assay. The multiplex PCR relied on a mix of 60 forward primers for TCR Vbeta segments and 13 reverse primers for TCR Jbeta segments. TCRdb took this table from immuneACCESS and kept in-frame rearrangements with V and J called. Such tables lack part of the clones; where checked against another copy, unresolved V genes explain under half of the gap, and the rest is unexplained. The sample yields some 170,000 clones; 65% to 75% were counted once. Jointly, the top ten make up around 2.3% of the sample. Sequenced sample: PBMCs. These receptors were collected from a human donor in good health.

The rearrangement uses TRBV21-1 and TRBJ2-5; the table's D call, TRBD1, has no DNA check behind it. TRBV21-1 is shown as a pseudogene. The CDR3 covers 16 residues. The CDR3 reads CASSKKIVQGQETQYF. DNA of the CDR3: TGTGCCAGCAGCAAAAAAATCGTACAGGGTCAAGAGACCCAGTACTTC.

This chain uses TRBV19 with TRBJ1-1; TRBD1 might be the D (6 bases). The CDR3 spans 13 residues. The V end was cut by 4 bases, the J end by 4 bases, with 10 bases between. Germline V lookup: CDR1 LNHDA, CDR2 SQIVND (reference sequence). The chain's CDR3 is CASSTEQGTEAFF. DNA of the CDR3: TGTGCCAGTAGTACCGAACAGGGCACTGAAGCTTTCTTT. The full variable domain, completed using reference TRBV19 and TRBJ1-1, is DGGITQSPKYLFRKEGQNVTLSCEQNLNHDAMYWYRQDPGQGLRLIYYSQIVNDFQKGDIAEGYSVSREKKESFPLTVTSAQKNPTAFYLCASSTEQGTEAFFGQGTRLTVV.

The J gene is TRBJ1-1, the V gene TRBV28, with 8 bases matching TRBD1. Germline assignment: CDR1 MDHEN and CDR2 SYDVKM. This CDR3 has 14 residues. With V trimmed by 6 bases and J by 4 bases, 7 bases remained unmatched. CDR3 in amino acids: CASRLTGEGTEAFF. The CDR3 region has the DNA TGTGCCAGCAGACTGACAGGGGAGGGCACTGAAGCTTTCTTT.

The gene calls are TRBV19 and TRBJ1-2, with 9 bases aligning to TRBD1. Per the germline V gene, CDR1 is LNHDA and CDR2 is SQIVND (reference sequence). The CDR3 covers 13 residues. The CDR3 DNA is TGTGCAACTTCCGGGACAGGGTTCTATGGCTACACCTTC. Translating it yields CATSGTGFYGYTF.

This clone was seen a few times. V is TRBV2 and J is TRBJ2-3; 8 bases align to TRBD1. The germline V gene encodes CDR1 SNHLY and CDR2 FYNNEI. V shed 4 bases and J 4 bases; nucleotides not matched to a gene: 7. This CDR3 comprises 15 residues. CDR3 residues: CASSVDRGWADTQYF. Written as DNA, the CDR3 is TGTGCCAGCAGTGTCGACAGGGGTTGGGCAGATACGCAGTATTTT. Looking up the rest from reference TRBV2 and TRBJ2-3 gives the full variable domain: EPEVTQTPSHQVTQMGQEVILRCVPISNHLYFYWYRQILGQKVEFLVSFYNNEISEKSEIFDDQFSVERPDGSNFTLKIRSTKLEDSAMYFCASSVDRGWADTQYFGPGTRLTVL.

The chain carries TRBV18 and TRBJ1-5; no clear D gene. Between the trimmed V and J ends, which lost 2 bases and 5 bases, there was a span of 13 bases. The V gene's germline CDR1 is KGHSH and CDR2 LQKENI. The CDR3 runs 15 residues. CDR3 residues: CASSPIRGSDQPQHF. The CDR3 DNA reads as TGTGCCAGCTCACCAATTCGGGGTTCCGATCAGCCCCAGCATTTT. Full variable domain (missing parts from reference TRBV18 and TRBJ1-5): NAGVMQNPRHLVRRRGQEARLRCSPMKGHSHVYWYRQLPEEGLKFMVYLQKENIIDESGMPKERFSAEFPKEGPSILRIQQVVRGDSAAYFCASSPIRGSDQPQHFGDGTRLSIL.

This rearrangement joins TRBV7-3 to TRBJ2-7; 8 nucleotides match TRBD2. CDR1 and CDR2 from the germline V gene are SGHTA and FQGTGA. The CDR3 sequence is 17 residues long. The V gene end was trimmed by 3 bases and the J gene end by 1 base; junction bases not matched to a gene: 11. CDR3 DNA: TGTGCCAGCAGCTTTCCCCGTGTTAGCGGGGCATCCTACGAGCAGTACTTC. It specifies CASSFPRVSGASYEQYF.

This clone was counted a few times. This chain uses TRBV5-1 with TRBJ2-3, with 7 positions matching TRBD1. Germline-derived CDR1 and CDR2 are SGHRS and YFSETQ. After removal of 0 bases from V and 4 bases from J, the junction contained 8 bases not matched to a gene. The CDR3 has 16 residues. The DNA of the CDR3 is TGCGCCAGCAGCTTGGCCGGGACAGACGGCGCAGATACGCAGTATTTT. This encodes CASSLAGTDGADTQYF.

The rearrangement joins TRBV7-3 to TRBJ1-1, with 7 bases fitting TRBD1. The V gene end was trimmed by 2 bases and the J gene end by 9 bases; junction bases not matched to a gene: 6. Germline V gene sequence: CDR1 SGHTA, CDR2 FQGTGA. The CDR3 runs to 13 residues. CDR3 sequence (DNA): TGTGCCAGCAGCTTAGAACCAGGGGGGAAAGCTTTCTTT. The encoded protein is CASSLEPGGKAFF.

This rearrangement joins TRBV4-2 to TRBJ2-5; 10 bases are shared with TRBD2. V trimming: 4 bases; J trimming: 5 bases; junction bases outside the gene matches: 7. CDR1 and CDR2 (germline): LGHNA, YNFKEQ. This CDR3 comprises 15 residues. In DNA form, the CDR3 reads TGTGCCAGCAGCCGTAATAGCGGGGGGAGGGAGACCCAGTACTTC. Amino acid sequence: CASSRNSGGRETQYF.

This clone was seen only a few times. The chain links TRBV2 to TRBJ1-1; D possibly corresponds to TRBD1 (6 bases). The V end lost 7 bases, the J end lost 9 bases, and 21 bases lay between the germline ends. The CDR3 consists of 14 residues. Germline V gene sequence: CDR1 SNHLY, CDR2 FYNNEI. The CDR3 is CASIEAGERCKAFF. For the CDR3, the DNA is TGTGCCAGCATTGAGGCAGGGGAGAGATGCAAAGCTTTCTTT.

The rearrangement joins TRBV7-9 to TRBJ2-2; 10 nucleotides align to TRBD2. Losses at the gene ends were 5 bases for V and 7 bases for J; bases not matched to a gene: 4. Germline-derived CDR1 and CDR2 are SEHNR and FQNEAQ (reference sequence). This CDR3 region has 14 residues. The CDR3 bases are TGTGCCAGCAGCCAACTAGCGGGGAACGGGGAGCTGTTTTTT. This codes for CASSQLAGNGELFF.

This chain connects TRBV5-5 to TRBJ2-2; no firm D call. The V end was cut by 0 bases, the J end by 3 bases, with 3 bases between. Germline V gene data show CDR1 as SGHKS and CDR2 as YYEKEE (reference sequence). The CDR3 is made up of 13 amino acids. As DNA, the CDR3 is TGTGCCAGCAGCTTGGTCGACACCGGGGAGCTGTTTTTT. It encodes CASSLVDTGELFF. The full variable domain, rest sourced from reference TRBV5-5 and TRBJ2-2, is DAGVTQSPTHLIKTRGQQVTLRCSPISGHKSVSWYQQVLGQGPQFIFQYYEKEERGRGNFPDRFSARQFPNYSSELNVNALLLGDSALYLCASSLVDTGELFFGEGSRLTVL.

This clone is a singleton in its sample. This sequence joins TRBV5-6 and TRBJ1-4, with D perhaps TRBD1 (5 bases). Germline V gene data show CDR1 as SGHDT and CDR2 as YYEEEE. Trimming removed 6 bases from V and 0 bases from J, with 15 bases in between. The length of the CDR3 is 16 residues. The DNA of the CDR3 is TGTGCCAGCAACCCCTGGGGCGTGGCAACTAATGAAAAACTGTTTTTT. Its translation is CASNPWGVATNEKLFF.

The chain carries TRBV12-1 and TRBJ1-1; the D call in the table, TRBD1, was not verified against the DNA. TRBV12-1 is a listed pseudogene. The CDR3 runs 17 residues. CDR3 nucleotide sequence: TGTGCCAGCAGTCGACGAATCCGGGACACCACTGGCGCTGAAGCTTTCTTT. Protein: CASSRRIRDTTGAEAFF.

CDR3: CASSLMENEKLFF. The CDR3 coding sequence is TGTGCCAGCAGCTTAATGGAGAATGAAAAACTGTTTTTT. This rearrangement joins TRBV11-2 to TRBJ1-4; D is ambiguous. CDR3 length: 13 amino acids. The ends were cut back, 2 bases at V and 5 bases at J, with 6 bases in the middle. Germline CDR1 reads SGHAT; CDR2 reads FQNNGV.

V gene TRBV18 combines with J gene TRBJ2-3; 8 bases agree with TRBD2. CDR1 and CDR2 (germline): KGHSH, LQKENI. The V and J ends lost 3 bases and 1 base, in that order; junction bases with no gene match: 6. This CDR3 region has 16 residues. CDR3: CASSPPSGGRTDTQYF. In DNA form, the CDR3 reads TGTGCCAGCTCACCCCCCTCGGGGGGGCGCACAGATACGCAGTATTTT.

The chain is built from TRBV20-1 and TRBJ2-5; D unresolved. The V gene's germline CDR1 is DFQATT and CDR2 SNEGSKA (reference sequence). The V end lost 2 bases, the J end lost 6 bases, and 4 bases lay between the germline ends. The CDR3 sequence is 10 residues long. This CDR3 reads CSARSQTQYF. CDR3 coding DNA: TGCAGTGCTAGATCTCAGACCCAGTACTTC.

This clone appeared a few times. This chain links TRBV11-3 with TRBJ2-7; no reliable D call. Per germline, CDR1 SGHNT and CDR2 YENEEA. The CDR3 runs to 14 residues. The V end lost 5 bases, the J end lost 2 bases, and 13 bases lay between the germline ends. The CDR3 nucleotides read TGTGCCAGCAGCCAAGCTGTACCTACCTACGAGCAGTACTTC. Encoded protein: CASSQAVPTYEQYF.

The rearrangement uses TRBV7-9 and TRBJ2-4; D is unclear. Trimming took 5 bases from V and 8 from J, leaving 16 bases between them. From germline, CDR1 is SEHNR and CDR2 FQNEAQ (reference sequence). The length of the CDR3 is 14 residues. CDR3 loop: CASSPKRQWDIQYF. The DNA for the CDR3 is TGTGCCAGCAGCCCAAAGAGGCAGTGGGACATTCAGTACTTC.

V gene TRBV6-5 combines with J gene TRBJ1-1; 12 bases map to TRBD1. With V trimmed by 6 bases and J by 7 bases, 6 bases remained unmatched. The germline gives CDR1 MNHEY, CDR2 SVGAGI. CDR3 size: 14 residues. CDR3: CASSPGTGGLEAFF. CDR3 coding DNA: TGTGCCAGCAGCCCAGGGACAGGGGGCCTTGAAGCTTTCTTT.

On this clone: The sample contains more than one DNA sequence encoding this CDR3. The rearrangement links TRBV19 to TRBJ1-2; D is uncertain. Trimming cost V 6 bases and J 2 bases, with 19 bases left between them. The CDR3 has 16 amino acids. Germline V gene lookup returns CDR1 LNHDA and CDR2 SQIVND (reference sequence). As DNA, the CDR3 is TGTGCCAGTAGCCCCACCTTTCAGGCCAAGAACTATGGCTACACCTTC. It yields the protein CASSPTFQAKNYGYTF.

DNA for the CDR3: TGTGCCAGCACGGAGGACAGAGGGACCCAGTACTTC. Encoded protein: CASTEDRGTQYF. The chain has TRBV6-1 and TRBJ2-5; D may be TRBD1 (6 bases). CDR1 is MNHNS and CDR2 is SASEGT in the germline V gene. The CDR3 is made up of 12 amino acids. V was cut by 7 bases and J by 7 bases, with 13 bases left in between.

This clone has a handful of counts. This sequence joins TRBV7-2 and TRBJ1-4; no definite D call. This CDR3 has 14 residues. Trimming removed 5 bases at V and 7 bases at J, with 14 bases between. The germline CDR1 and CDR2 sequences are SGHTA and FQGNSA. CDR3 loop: CASSAGAWGEKLFF. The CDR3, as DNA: TGTGCCAGCAGCGCGGGAGCGTGGGGTGAAAAACTGTTTTTT.

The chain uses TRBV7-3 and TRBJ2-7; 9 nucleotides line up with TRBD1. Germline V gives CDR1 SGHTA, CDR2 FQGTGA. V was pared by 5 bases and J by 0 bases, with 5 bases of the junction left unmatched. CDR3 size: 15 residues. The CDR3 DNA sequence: TGTGCCAGCAGCCAACGGACAGGGGTCTCCTACGAGCAGTACTTC. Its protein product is CASSQRTGVSYEQYF. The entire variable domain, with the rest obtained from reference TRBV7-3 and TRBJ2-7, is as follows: GAGVSQTPSNKVTEKGKYVELRCDPISGHTALYWYRQSLGQGPEFLIYFQGTGAADDSGLPNDRFFAVRPEGSVSTLKIQRTERGDSAVYLCASSQRTGVSYEQYFGPGTRLTVT.

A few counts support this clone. CDR3 in DNA: TGTGCCACCAGCAGAGGAGGGACAGGCTACGAGCAGTACTTC. Residues: CATSRGGTGYEQYF. The chain combines TRBV15 with TRBJ2-7; 8 nucleotides line up with TRBD1. CDR1 and CDR2 from the germline V gene are LNHNV and YYDKDF (reference sequence). The V gene end was trimmed by 1 base and the J gene end by 3 bases; junction bases not matched to a gene: 2. The length of the CDR3 is 14 residues.

The CDR3 is CASSPSTGGRNTEAFF. CDR3 DNA sequence: TGTGCCAGCTCACCATCGACAGGGGGCCGGAACACTGAAGCTTTCTTT. J is TRBJ1-1 and V is TRBV18; the match to TRBD1 covers 10 bases. V shed 2 bases and J 1 base; nucleotides not matched to a gene: 4. Germline CDR1 reads KGHSH; CDR2 reads LQKENI. The CDR3 is made up of 16 amino acids. The entire variable domain, with the rest obtained from reference TRBV18 and TRBJ1-1, is as follows: NAGVMQNPRHLVRRRGQEARLRCSPMKGHSHVYWYRQLPEEGLKFMVYLQKENIIDESGMPKERFSAEFPKEGPSILRIQQVVRGDSAAYFCASSPSTGGRNTEAFFGQGTRLTVV.

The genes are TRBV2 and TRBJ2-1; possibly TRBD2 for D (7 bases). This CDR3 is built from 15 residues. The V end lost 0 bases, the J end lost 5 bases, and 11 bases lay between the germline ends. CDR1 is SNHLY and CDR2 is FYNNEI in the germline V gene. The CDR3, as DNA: TGTGCCAGCAGTGAAGCGGGGGCGGGGGACAATGAGCAGTTCTTC. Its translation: CASSEAGAGDNEQFF.

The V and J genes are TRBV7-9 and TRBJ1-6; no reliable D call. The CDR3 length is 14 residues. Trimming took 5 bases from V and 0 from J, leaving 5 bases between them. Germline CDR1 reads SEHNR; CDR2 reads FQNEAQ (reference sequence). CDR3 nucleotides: TGTGCCAGCAGCCCCCTCTCCTATAATTCACCCCTCCACTTT. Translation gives CASSPLSYNSPLHF.

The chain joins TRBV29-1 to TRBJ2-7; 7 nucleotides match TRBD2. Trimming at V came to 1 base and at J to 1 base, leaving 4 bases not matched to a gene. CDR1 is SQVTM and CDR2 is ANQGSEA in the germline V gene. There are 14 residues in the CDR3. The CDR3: CSVEGLGGSYEQYF. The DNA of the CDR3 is TGCAGCGTTGAAGGTTTGGGGGGGTCCTACGAGCAGTACTTC.

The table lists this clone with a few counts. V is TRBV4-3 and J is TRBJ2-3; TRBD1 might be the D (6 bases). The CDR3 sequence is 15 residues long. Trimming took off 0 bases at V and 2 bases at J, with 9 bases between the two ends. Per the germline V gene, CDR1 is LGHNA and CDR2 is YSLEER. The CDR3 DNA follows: TGCGCCAGCAGCCAAGAATCAGGGGACACAGATACGCAGTATTTT. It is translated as CASSQESGDTDTQYF.

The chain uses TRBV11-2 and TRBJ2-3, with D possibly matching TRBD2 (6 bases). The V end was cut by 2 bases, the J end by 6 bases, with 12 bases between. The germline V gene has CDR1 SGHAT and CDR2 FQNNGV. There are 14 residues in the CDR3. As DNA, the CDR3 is TGTGCCAGCAGCTTACGCGGGGTGGGTGATACGCAGTATTTT. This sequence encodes CASSLRGVGDTQYF. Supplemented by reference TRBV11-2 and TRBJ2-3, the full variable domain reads EAGVAQSPRYKIIEKRQSVAFWCNPISGHATLYWYQQILGQGPKLLIQFQNNGVVDDSQLPKDRFSAERLKGVDSTLKIQPAKLEDSAVYLCASSLRGVGDTQYFGPGTRLTVL.